A selection of T cell receptor beta chains follows, all from one sample in a study of chemoradiotherapy in HPV16-positive cancers. This table comes from immunoSEQ multiplex PCR, and its TCRdb copy is limited to in-frame clones, with some not included. The table has around 7,400 clones, approximately 74% seen once; the top ten hold under 20%. The sequenced sample was tumor tissue, obtained from a patient who underwent chemoradiotherapy. These receptors were taken from a human donor with HPV-associated anogenital cancer. CDR3s include the opening cysteine and the closing phenylalanine or tryptophan. Each record gives: V gene, D gene, clone size, J gene, CDR3 protein, CDR3 DNA. The D gene is left open where the match is weak. A clone size is listed for some rows: how often the clone was seen (once, few, many), or a class if it is expanded.

v_gene: TRBV29-1; d_gene: TRBD1; abundance: -; j_gene: TRBJ1-2; CDR3aa: CSVEEGSYRGANYGYTF; CDR3nt: TGCAGCGTTGAAGAGGGGTCGTACAGGGGCGCTAACTATGGCTACACCTTC
v_gene: TRBV18; d_gene: TRBD2; abundance: -; j_gene: TRBJ2-3; CDR3aa: CASSPTRTSGGPTDTQYF; CDR3nt: TGTGCCAGCTCACCAACCCGGACTAGCGGGGGACCCACAGATACGCAGTATTTT
v_gene: TRBV19; d_gene: -; abundance: -; j_gene: TRBJ1-5; CDR3aa: CASRDRSYSNQPQHF; CDR3nt: TGTGCCAGTAGAGACAGATCCTATAGCAATCAGCCCCAGCATTTT
v_gene: TRBV6-1; d_gene: -; abundance: -; j_gene: TRBJ2-5; CDR3aa: CASSDGGSPGETQYF; CDR3nt: TGTGCCAGCAGTGACGGAGGGTCGCCTGGGGAGACCCAGTACTTC
v_gene: TRBV6-5; d_gene: -; abundance: -; j_gene: TRBJ2-1; CDR3aa: CASSYFATSYNEQFF; CDR3nt: TGTGCCAGCAGTTACTTTGCCACTTCCTACAATGAGCAGTTCTTC
v_gene: TRBV7-9; d_gene: TRBD1; abundance: -; j_gene: TRBJ1-6; CDR3aa: CASSLGTGTSPLHF; CDR3nt: TGTGCCAGCAGCTTAGGGACAGGGACTTCACCCCTCCACTTT
v_gene: TRBV25-1; d_gene: -; abundance: -; j_gene: TRBJ2-7; CDR3aa: CASSVKAHSYEQYF; CDR3nt: TGTGCCAGCAGTGTGAAGGCGCACAGCTACGAGCAGTACTTC
v_gene: TRBV5-1; d_gene: TRBD1; abundance: -; j_gene: TRBJ1-5; CDR3aa: CASSPTTGTGNQPQHF; CDR3nt: TGCGCCAGCAGCCCGACGACAGGGACGGGCAATCAGCCCCAGCATTTT
v_gene: TRBV4-1; d_gene: TRBD2; abundance: -; j_gene: TRBJ2-1; CDR3aa: CASSPGTSGYNEQFF; CDR3nt: TGCGCCAGCAGCCCTGGGACTAGCGGCTACAATGAGCAGTTCTTC
v_gene: TRBV19; d_gene: -; abundance: -; j_gene: TRBJ1-6; CDR3aa: CASSSQDPPSNSPLHF; CDR3nt: TGTGCCAGTAGTTCACAAGATCCTCCGAGTAATTCACCCCTCCACTTT
v_gene: TRBV5-1; d_gene: -; abundance: large; j_gene: TRBJ2-7; CDR3aa: CASRDTRNYEQYF; CDR3nt: TGCGCCAGCAGGGATACTAGGAACTACGAGCAGTACTTC
v_gene: TRBV4-1; d_gene: -; abundance: -; j_gene: TRBJ1-5; CDR3aa: CASSLRVGLNQPQHF; CDR3nt: TGCGCCAGCAGCCTTAGAGTAGGGCTCAATCAGCCCCAGCATTTT
v_gene: TRBV7-2; d_gene: -; abundance: -; j_gene: TRBJ1-6; CDR3aa: CASSPHRDPASPLHF; CDR3nt: TGTGCCAGCAGCCCACACCGGGATCCCGCGTCACCCCTCCACTTT
v_gene: TRBV5-1; d_gene: TRBD2; abundance: few; j_gene: TRBJ2-2; CDR3aa: CASSSGGAPGTGELFF; CDR3nt: TGCGCCAGCAGCTCGGGGGGTGCCCCGGGCACCGGGGAGCTGTTTTTT
v_gene: TRBV4-2; d_gene: -; abundance: -; j_gene: TRBJ2-3; CDR3aa: CASSLASGTDTQYF; CDR3nt: TGTGCCAGCAGCCTTGCATCCGGCACAGATACGCAGTATTTT
v_gene: TRBV5-1; d_gene: TRBD2; abundance: -; j_gene: TRBJ2-2; CDR3aa: CASSLGTSGGLSGELFF; CDR3nt: TGCGCCAGCAGCTTGGGTACGAGCGGGGGCCTTTCCGGGGAGCTGTTTTTT
v_gene: TRBV11-3; d_gene: -; abundance: -; j_gene: TRBJ1-1; CDR3aa: CASSTSGGGTEAFF; CDR3nt: TGTGCCAGCAGCACAAGCGGGGGGGGGACTGAAGCTTTCTTT
v_gene: TRBV6-1; d_gene: TRBD1; abundance: -; j_gene: TRBJ1-2; CDR3aa: CASSDWGQIYGYTF; CDR3nt: TGTGCCAGCAGTGATTGGGGACAGATCTATGGCTACACCTTC
v_gene: TRBV7-9; d_gene: TRBD2; abundance: -; j_gene: TRBJ2-1; CDR3aa: CASSAQRGASSYNEQFF; CDR3nt: TGTGCCAGCAGCGCTCAGCGGGGGGCAAGCTCCTACAATGAGCAGTTCTTC
v_gene: TRBV7-3; d_gene: -; abundance: few; j_gene: TRBJ2-2; CDR3aa: CASKGNTGELFF; CDR3nt: TGTGCCAGCAAAGGGAACACCGGGGAGCTGTTTTTT
v_gene: TRBV5-1; d_gene: TRBD2; abundance: -; j_gene: TRBJ2-1; CDR3aa: CASSLFLLAGSDEQFF; CDR3nt: TGCGCCAGCAGCTTGTTCCTGTTAGCGGGGAGTGATGAGCAGTTCTTC
v_gene: TRBV7-3; d_gene: -; abundance: few; j_gene: TRBJ1-6; CDR3aa: CASSLERGGNSPLHF; CDR3nt: TGTGCCAGCAGCTTAGAAAGGGGAGGAAATTCACCCCTCCACTTT
v_gene: TRBV7-9; d_gene: TRBD1; abundance: hyperexpanded; j_gene: TRBJ2-1; CDR3aa: CASFGWDRAHYNEQFF; CDR3nt: TGTGCCAGCTTTGGGTGGGACAGGGCGCACTACAATGAGCAGTTCTTC
v_gene: TRBV27; d_gene: TRBD1; abundance: -; j_gene: TRBJ1-6; CDR3aa: CASSLVPGGDSPLHF; CDR3nt: TGTGCCAGCAGTCTAGTCCCAGGGGGAGATTCACCCCTCCACTTT
v_gene: TRBV30; d_gene: -; abundance: -; j_gene: TRBJ2-2; CDR3aa: CAWSRTATGELFF; CDR3nt: TGTGCCTGGAGCCGAACAGCCACCGGGGAGCTGTTTTTT
v_gene: TRBV14; d_gene: -; abundance: -; j_gene: TRBJ1-2; CDR3aa: CASSQYLQGAVRNYGYTF; CDR3nt: TGTGCCAGCAGCCAATACCTCCAAGGGGCAGTACGCAACTATGGCTACACCTTC
v_gene: TRBV6-6; d_gene: -; abundance: -; j_gene: TRBJ2-7; CDR3aa: CASTTLGDYEQYF; CDR3nt: TGTGCCAGCACAACGCTCGGGGACTACGAGCAGTACTTC
v_gene: TRBV28; d_gene: -; abundance: -; j_gene: TRBJ2-1; CDR3aa: CASSSFQRGGYNEQFF; CDR3nt: TGTGCCAGCAGTTCCTTTCAGAGGGGGGGCTACAATGAGCAGTTCTTC
v_gene: TRBV27; d_gene: -; abundance: -; j_gene: TRBJ2-3; CDR3aa: CASTLGGASDTQYF; CDR3nt: TGTGCCAGCACCCTCGGCGGGGCCTCAGATACGCAGTATTTT
v_gene: TRBV25-1; d_gene: -; abundance: -; j_gene: TRBJ1-5; CDR3aa: CASRDDSRRHSNQPQHF; CDR3nt: TGTGCCAGCAGAGACGACTCGCGAAGACATAGCAATCAGCCCCAGCATTTT
v_gene: TRBV5-1; d_gene: -; abundance: -; j_gene: TRBJ1-2; CDR3aa: CASSLATSPSGGYTF; CDR3nt: TGCGCCAGCAGCTTGGCAACGAGCCCATCGGGGGGCTACACCTTC
v_gene: TRBV11-1; d_gene: TRBD1; abundance: -; j_gene: TRBJ1-6; CDR3aa: CASSSGQGSSPLHF; CDR3nt: TGTGCCAGCAGTTCGGGACAGGGGAGTTCACCCCTCCACTTT
v_gene: TRBV6-1; d_gene: -; abundance: -; j_gene: TRBJ2-7; CDR3aa: CASSEVAGISYEQYF; CDR3nt: TGTGCCAGCAGTGAAGTGGCAGGCATTTCCTACGAGCAGTACTTC
v_gene: TRBV11-2; d_gene: -; abundance: -; j_gene: TRBJ1-6; CDR3aa: CASSQGVGQFGSPLHF; CDR3nt: TGTGCCAGCAGTCAAGGAGTAGGCCAGTTCGGATCACCCCTCCACTTT
v_gene: TRBV6-5; d_gene: TRBD1; abundance: -; j_gene: TRBJ1-4; CDR3aa: CASSYGQGQKLFF; CDR3nt: TGTGCCAGCAGTTATGGACAGGGCCAGAAACTGTTTTTT
v_gene: TRBV12-5; d_gene: TRBD2; abundance: -; j_gene: TRBJ2-1; CDR3aa: CASSRTSALEQFF; CDR3nt: TGTGCTAGTTCGAGGACTAGCGCTCTGGAGCAGTTCTTC
v_gene: TRBV11-3; d_gene: TRBD2; abundance: -; j_gene: TRBJ2-1; CDR3aa: CASSDLGGAREQFF; CDR3nt: TGTGCCAGCAGCGATCTCGGGGGGGCCAGGGAGCAGTTCTTC
v_gene: TRBV7-3; d_gene: -; abundance: few; j_gene: TRBJ1-1; CDR3aa: CASSLGNQVNTEAFF; CDR3nt: TGTGCCAGCAGCTTAGGAAATCAGGTGAACACTGAAGCTTTCTTT
v_gene: TRBV23-1; d_gene: -; abundance: once; j_gene: TRBJ2-2; CDR3aa: CASSLKHTGELFF; CDR3nt: TGCGCCAGCAGCCTTAAACACACCGGGGAGCTGTTTTTT
v_gene: TRBV9; d_gene: -; abundance: -; j_gene: TRBJ2-4; CDR3aa: CASSVNPAAKNIQYF; CDR3nt: TGTGCCAGCAGCGTAAACCCAGCAGCCAAAAACATTCAGTACTTC
v_gene: TRBV6-4; d_gene: -; abundance: -; j_gene: TRBJ2-3; CDR3aa: CASRPSHLGGTQYF; CDR3nt: TGTGCCAGCAGACCCTCCCACCTGGGGGGTACGCAGTATTTT